These T cell receptor beta chains were read from a single sample in a study of blood T cell repertoires in COVID-19. TCRdb's copy holds only in-frame clones and misses some; the assay was immunoSEQ multiplex PCR. The data contain around 250,000 clones, about 86% of them seen just once; the ten biggest clones take up roughly 5%. Sample: peripheral blood. The receptors shown here come from a man older than 75 with acute or convalescent COVID-19. Each CDR3 is given with its conserved first and last residue. Each record gives: D gene, clone size, J gene, V gene, CDR3 DNA, CDR3 protein. The D gene is left open where the match is weak. Clone size, where shown, is once, few, many, or a class for clones that have expanded.

>NA|NA|TRBJ2-1|TRBV24-1
TGTGCCACCAGTGAGGGGACACTCCTGTTCTTC
CATSEGTLLFF
>NA|once|TRBJ1-1|TRBV3-1/TRBV3-2
TGTGCCAGCAGCCTTCAGGACGGGGATGGAGCTTTCTTT
CASSLQDGDGAFF
>TRBD2|NA|TRBJ2-1|TRBV9
TGTGCCAGCAGCGTAGCTTTGAGCGGGGGGAACAATGAGCAGTTCTTC
CASSVALSGGNNEQFF
>TRBD1|once|TRBJ1-4|TRBV28
TGTGCCAGCAGTCCTCCGCCAGGGGGCCGTGAAAAACTGTTTTTT
CASSPPPGGREKLFF
>TRBD1|NA|TRBJ2-7|TRBV30
TGTGCCTGGAGTGTACCCCCCGGGACAGGGGGCGGGAGGTCCTACGAGCAGTACTTC
CAWSVPPGTGGGRSYEQYF
>NA|NA|TRBJ2-7|TRBV20-1
TGCAGTGCTAGTTACCGAGCCTACGAGCAGTACTTC
CSASYRAYEQYF
>NA|NA|TRBJ2-7|TRBV28
TGTGCCACCGGCAGGGTCGAGCAGTACTTC
CATGRVEQYF
>NA|NA|TRBJ1-5|TRBV19
TGTGCCAGTAGTGTTACCGAGGGGGGGCAACGGCCCCAGCATTTT
CASSVTEGGQRPQHF
>NA|NA|TRBJ1-4|TRBV1
TGCACCAGCTCGCAGGACAGGGCAGATAATGAAAAACTGTTTTTT
CTSSQDRADNEKLFF
>TRBD1|NA|TRBJ2-3|TRBV6-5
TGTGCCAGCACCTCAGGACAGGTAGAAGATACGCAGTATTTT
CASTSGQVEDTQYF
>TRBD1|NA|TRBJ1-6|TRBV7-6
TGTGCCAGCAGCTTGGGCGGGGTGGGACAGAATAATTCACCCCTCCACTTT
CASSLGGVGQNNSPLHF
>NA|NA|TRBJ1-5|TRBV5-1
TGCGCCAGCAGCTTGGAGGGGCCCATCAGCAATCAGCCCCAGCATTTT
CASSLEGPISNQPQHF
>NA|NA|TRBJ1-2|TRBV6-5
TGTGCCAGCAGTTCGACAGTCTGGCGGTCGGGCTACACCTTC
CASSSTVWRSGYTF
>TRBD2|once|TRBJ2-7|TRBV11-2
TGTGCCAGCAGCACCCTAGCGGGGCCAGAGGGGGCCTTCGAGCAGTACTTC
CASSTLAGPEGAFEQYF
>NA|once|TRBJ2-7|TRBV15
TGTGCCACCAGCAGAGATTCGGCCAGGGCGCTTTCCTACGAGCAGTACTTC
CATSRDSARALSYEQYF
>NA|few|TRBJ1-5|TRBV6-5
TGTGCCAGCAACAACGGACAGTATGGCAATCAGCCCCAGCATTTT
CASNNGQYGNQPQHF
>TRBD2|few|TRBJ2-7|TRBV9
TGTGCCAGCAGCGTAGCTCTAGCGGAGGGCTACGAGCAGTACTTC
CASSVALAEGYEQYF
>TRBD2|NA|TRBJ2-7|TRBV4-1
TGCGCCAGCAGCCAAGAGGCGGGAGCCGAGCAGTACTTC
CASSQEAGAEQYF